This T cell receptor (beta chain) was sequenced in a study of human T cells and chemical hapten exposure. Study context: Patch tests applied 0.01% DPC to the upper back and were scored after 6 days.

Individual cDNA molecules (in the library) carried attached unique molecular identifiers. One entry per CDR3 protein, called by TCRdb with MiXCR from the RACE reads. The sample consists of about 54,000 distinct CDR3 sequences, over 9.5% of them appearing once. The germline V gene encodes CDR1 MDHEN and CDR2 SYDVKM. Trimming took 5 bases from V and 0 from J, leaving 11 bases between them. This CDR3 is built from 15 residues. Worth noting for this clonotype: Its antigen is not identified.

The time point here: patch test 2, 6 weeks after DPC sensitization. Treatment noted: therapeutic diphenylcyclopropenone sensitization with weekly scalp DPC. Sample donors consisted of patients with alopecia, aged 18 to 70 years, who were suitable for DPC. Study-wide findings and caveats: With DPC sensitization, TCRs exceeding 1 in 1000 frequency showed no change.

This TCR derives from a woman between 50 and 59 years old with alopecia areata. Some clones in this sample may be carry-over from other donors' samples. J is TRBJ2-4 and V is TRBV28, with D hard to call. Material: whole blood, obtained in connection with sensitization to the hapten diphenylcyclopropenone (DPC). Here the CDR3 DNA reads TGTGCCAGCAGTGGCAGGAATCTAGCCAAAAACATTCAGTACTTC. Its translation is CASSGRNLAKNIQYF. The complete variable domain, with remaining parts taken from reference TRBV28 and TRBJ2-4, reads DVKVTQSSRYLVKRTGEKVFLECVQDMDHENMFWYRQDPGLGLRLIYFSYDVKMKEKGDIPEGYSVSREKKERFSLILESASTNQTSMYLCASSGRNLAKNIQYFGAGTRLSVL.